A single sample is the source of the 22 T cell receptor beta chains below, sequenced in a study of T cell responses to AZD1222 COVID-19 vaccine. Here immunoSEQ multiplex PCR was the method, and the copy in TCRdb shows in-frame clones only, minus some. Among 53,000 or so clones, approximately 89% were seen once, and the ten largest hold around 20%. This material consisted of peripheral blood, taken on day 0 of MenACWY control vaccination. The receptors originated from an adult in good health.

The V call is TRBV28, the J call TRBJ1-3; D ambiguous. V lost 3 bases to trimming and J lost 7 bases, with 10 bases between them. The CDR3 spans 13 residues. Germline values: CDR1 MDHEN, CDR2 SYDVKM. The CDR3 DNA reads as TGTGCCAGCAGTTTGCGTCCGGGTAACACCATATATTTT. Its protein is CASSLRPGNTIYF.

This chain links TRBV5-6 with TRBJ2-2; 8 bases match TRBD2. The CDR3 has 16 residues. The trim removed 1 base at V and 3 bases at J, leaving 5 bases unmatched. Germline CDR1 is SGHDT and CDR2 is YYEEEE. The DNA for the CDR3 is TGTGCCAGCAGCTTGATGGGGCGGGAGGACACCGGGGAGCTGTTTTTT. Translating it yields CASSLMGREDTGELFF.

The rearrangement links TRBV7-9 to TRBJ1-5, with a possible D match to TRBD1 (5 bases). CDR3 size: 16 residues. Germline values: CDR1 SEHNR, CDR2 FQNEAQ (reference sequence). V lost 1 base to trimming and J lost 1 base, with 11 bases between them. CDR3 DNA sequence: TGTGCCAGCAGCTTAGTACGGGGACCGAGCAATCAGCCCCAGCATTTT. Translated: CASSLVRGPSNQPQHF.

This chain joins TRBV11-2 and TRBJ1-1; D is unresolved. The CDR3 consists of 12 residues. Germline V gene lookup returns CDR1 SGHAT and CDR2 FQNNGV. V gave up 5 bases and J gave up 2 bases, with 6 bases separating them. For the CDR3, the DNA is TGTGCCAGCAGCGACCGTAACACTGAAGCTTTCTTT. Amino acid sequence: CASSDRNTEAFF. The full variable domain, with the rest looked up from reference TRBV11-2 and TRBJ1-1, is EAGVAQSPRYKIIEKRQSVAFWCNPISGHATLYWYQQILGQGPKLLIQFQNNGVVDDSQLPKDRFSAERLKGVDSTLKIQPAKLEDSAVYLCASSDRNTEAFFGQGTRLTVV.

The chain joins TRBV9 to TRBJ1-1; D unclear. V was shortened by 3 bases and J by 2 bases, with 14 bases between the two germline ends. Germline assignment: CDR1 SGDLS and CDR2 YYNGEE. The CDR3 consists of 15 residues. The CDR3: CASSAPSRVNTEAFF. Written as DNA, the CDR3 is TGTGCCAGCAGCGCCCCTAGCCGGGTTAACACTGAAGCTTTCTTT. Full variable domain (outside the CDR3, taken from reference TRBV9 and TRBJ1-1): DSGVTQTPKHLITATGQRVTLRCSPRSGDLSVYWYQQSLDQGLQFLIQYYNGEERAKGNILERFSAQQFPDLHSELNLSSLELGDSALYFCASSAPSRVNTEAFFGQGTRLTVV.

This clone occurred once. This sequence joins TRBV24-1 and TRBJ2-1, with D maybe TRBD1 (6 bases). CDR1 and CDR2 from the germline V gene are KGHDR and SFDVKD. Trimming took 3 bases from V and 4 from J, leaving 12 bases between them. This CDR3 is 15 amino acids long. The CDR3 DNA follows: TGTGCCACCAGTGATGCCCGGACAGCGTACAATGAGCAGTTCTTC. Amino acid sequence: CATSDARTAYNEQFF.

CDR3: CASRPSGRVYEQFF. The DNA for the CDR3 is TGTGCCAGCAGGCCTAGCGGGAGGGTTTATGAGCAGTTCTTC. The chain employs TRBV6-2 or TRBV6-3 and TRBJ2-1, with TRBD2 identical over 12 bases. The CDR3 has 14 residues. The germline CDR1 and CDR2 sequences are MNHEY and SVGEGT. The ends lost 6 bases at V and 8 bases at J; junction bases unmatched: 5.

The table lists this clone with a count of one. The rearrangement uses TRBV7-8 and TRBJ2-2; D possibly corresponds to TRBD2 (5 bases). Germline-derived CDR1 and CDR2 are SGHVS and FQNEAQ. V was trimmed by 1 base and J by 6 bases, leaving 21 bases between them. This CDR3 is 18 amino acids long. CDR3 residues: CASSLVEIRRGWAGELFF. The CDR3 nucleotides are TGTGCCAGCAGCTTAGTAGAGATAAGGCGAGGGTGGGCCGGGGAGCTGTTTTTT.

The V gene is TRBV28, the J gene TRBJ1-2; 8 nucleotides line up with TRBD1. Looked up from germline, CDR1 is MDHEN and CDR2 is SYDVKM. This CDR3 comprises 15 residues. V lost 3 bases, J lost 3 bases, and 6 bases stayed unmatched. The CDR3 sequence: CASSFAPGGDYGYTF. The CDR3 DNA reads TGTGCCAGCAGTTTCGCTCCAGGGGGCGACTATGGCTACACCTTC.

The V gene is TRBV18, the J gene TRBJ2-1, with unresolved D. This CDR3 has 13 residues. The V gene lost 3 bases and the J gene lost 4 bases, with 7 bases spanning the gap. Germline values: CDR1 KGHSH, CDR2 LQKENI. The CDR3 sequence: CASSPDHYNEQFF. CDR3 DNA sequence: TGTGCCAGCTCACCCGACCATTACAATGAGCAGTTCTTC.

The rearrangement joins TRBV11-2 to TRBJ2-3, with TRBD1 matching over 8 bases. V dropped 2 bases and J dropped 2; count of bases not matched to a gene: 9. This CDR3 is built from 17 residues. CDR1 SGHAT and CDR2 FQNNGV come from the germline V gene. The CDR3 here is CASSLPIRTGPTDTQYF. The CDR3 DNA is TGTGCCAGCAGCTTACCCATCAGGACAGGGCCCACAGATACGCAGTATTTT.

This chain joins TRBV5-1 and TRBJ2-1; unclear D gene. CDR1 is SGHRS, CDR2 YFSETQ, per germline. The V end lost 4 bases, the J end lost 0 bases, and 5 bases lay between the germline ends. This CDR3 has 13 amino acids. The CDR3 loop is CASSANSYNEQFF. CDR3 nucleotides: TGCGCCAGCAGCGCCAACTCCTACAATGAGCAGTTCTTC.

CDR3 sequence reads: CASSLVVDTQYF. CDR3 nucleotide sequence: TGTGCCAGCAGTTTAGTCGTAGATACGCAGTATTTT. The chain uses TRBV12-3 or TRBV12-4 and TRBJ2-3, with unresolved D. Trimming stripped 1 base from V and 5 bases from J, with 4 bases between. This CDR3 is built from 12 residues.

In this sample, this clone turned up a few times. The rearrangement joins TRBV19 to TRBJ1-4, with TRBD1 matching 8 bases. V dropped 4 bases and J dropped 2; count of bases not matched to a gene: 3. Germline V lookup: CDR1 LNHDA, CDR2 SQIVND (reference sequence). The CDR3 is 15 amino acids. CDR3 coding DNA: TGTGCCAGTAGTACCCACAGGGGGACTAATGAAAAACTGTTTTTT. As protein: CASSTHRGTNEKLFF.

This chain uses TRBV19 with TRBJ2-2; 7 bases are shared with TRBD1. In germline, CDR1 is LNHDA, CDR2 SQIVND (reference sequence). This CDR3 region has 17 residues. Trimming removed 3 bases from V and 6 bases from J; junction bases left unmatched: 13. This chain's CDR3 is CASSIKQGNVWAGELFF. The CDR3 bases are TGTGCCAGTAGTATCAAACAGGGGAACGTGTGGGCCGGGGAGCTGTTTTTT.

J is TRBJ1-6 and V is TRBV19; possibly TRBD1 for D (5 bases). Trimming removed 7 bases from V and 3 bases from J, with 10 bases in between. This CDR3 is 14 amino acids long. In germline, CDR1 is LNHDA, CDR2 SQIVND (reference sequence). The CDR3 nucleotides are TGTGCCAGTACCGCAGGGAACTATAATTCACCCCTCCACTTT. Protein sequence: CASTAGNYNSPLHF. The full variable domain, with the rest looked up from reference TRBV19 and TRBJ1-6, is DGGITQSPKYLFRKEGQNVTLSCEQNLNHDAMYWYRQDPGQGLRLIYYSQIVNDFQKGDIAEGYSVSREKKESFPLTVTSAQKNPTAFYLCASTAGNYNSPLHFGNGTRLTVT.

J is TRBJ1-1 and V is TRBV6-5; 7 bases align to TRBD1. The V and J ends lost 5 bases and 0 bases, in that order; junction bases with no gene match: 6. This CDR3 is 15 amino acids long. CDR1 and CDR2 from the germline V gene are MNHEY and SVGAGI. CDR3 bases: TGTGCCAGCAGTCGCGGGGACAGAATGAACACTGAAGCTTTCTTT. This gives the protein CASSRGDRMNTEAFF.

This chain joins TRBV6-2 or TRBV6-3 and TRBJ2-5; 10 nucleotides match TRBD1. Germline CDR1 reads MNHEY; CDR2 reads SVGEGT. J lost 5 bases, V lost 4 bases, and 10 bases had no gene match. This CDR3 has 16 residues. The CDR3 bases are TGTGCCAGCAGTTGGGACCGGGACAGGGGAGGGGAGACCCAGTACTTC. Translation gives CASSWDRDRGGETQYF.

The rearrangement joins TRBV19 to TRBJ1-1, with a tentative D call TRBD1 (5 bases). V shed 3 bases and J shed 0 bases, with 14 bases lying between them. The germline V gene encodes CDR1 LNHDA and CDR2 SQIVND (reference sequence). This CDR3 has 16 amino acids. This CDR3 reads CASSIQGLTVNTEAFF. CDR3 bases: TGTGCCAGTAGTATTCAGGGTCTCACCGTGAACACTGAAGCTTTCTTT.

The chain has TRBV20-1 and TRBJ2-3; D might be TRBD1 (6 bases). Trimming pared 6 bases from V and 6 bases from J, leaving 10 bases between. The V gene's germline CDR1 is DFQATT and CDR2 SNEGSKA (reference sequence). The CDR3 runs 11 residues. In DNA, the CDR3 is TGCAGTGCCAGGGGTGAGGATACGCAGTATTTT. Residues: CSARGEDTQYF.

The table lists this clone with a count of one. This sequence joins TRBV14 and TRBJ2-5, with D perhaps TRBD1 (6 bases). Trimming pared 5 bases from V and 1 base from J, leaving 14 bases between. The V gene's germline CDR1 is SGHDN and CDR2 FVKESK. The CDR3 sequence is 15 residues long. The CDR3 protein is CASSSRQGPQETQYF. The CDR3 DNA sequence: TGTGCCAGCAGCTCCCGCCAGGGGCCCCAAGAGACCCAGTACTTC.

J is TRBJ1-2 and V is TRBV5-1; D might be TRBD1 (5 bases). Germline values: CDR1 SGHRS, CDR2 YFSETQ. V gave up 4 bases and J gave up 0 bases, with 10 bases separating them. CDR3 length: 14 amino acids. The CDR3 region is CASSPLTANYGYTF. The CDR3, as DNA: TGCGCCAGCAGCCCCCTGACAGCTAACTATGGCTACACCTTC.